Listed below are T cell receptor beta chains from one sample, sequenced in a study of control samples from healthy donors and cancer patients. Here immunoSEQ multiplex PCR was the method, and the copy in TCRdb shows in-frame clones only, minus some. Of some 150,000 clones listed, 89% are singletons. Specimen: blood. These TCRs come from a man aged 25-45 years in good health. The conserved cysteine and the conserved F or W are not part of the CDR3 here. Each record gives: V gene, CDR3 length, J gene, CDR3 protein.

v_call: TRBV14
cdr3_length: 13
j_call: TRBJ2-7
cdr3_aa: ASSQRTEASYEQY

v_call: TRBV5-1
cdr3_length: 14
j_call: TRBJ1-6
cdr3_aa: ASSVEPRVGNSPLH

v_call: TRBV5-1
cdr3_length: 16
j_call: TRBJ2-3
cdr3_aa: ASSLVASGRPGGDTQY

v_call: TRBV4-1
cdr3_length: 13
j_call: TRBJ1-2
cdr3_aa: ASSQEQGTNYGYT

v_call: TRBV5-1
cdr3_length: 13
j_call: TRBJ2-2
cdr3_aa: ASSWGPGETGELF

v_call: TRBV5-1
cdr3_length: 12
j_call: TRBJ1-2
cdr3_aa: ASSPVQGSDGYT

v_call: TRBV21-1
cdr3_length: 12
j_call: TRBJ1-1
cdr3_aa: ASSKRDSNTEAF

v_call: TRBV10-3
cdr3_length: 16
j_call: TRBJ2-6
cdr3_aa: AISDRMRQGSGANVLT

v_call: TRBV6-5
cdr3_length: 14
j_call: TRBJ2-1
cdr3_aa: ASSYSSGGANLEQF

v_call: TRBV19
cdr3_length: 12
j_call: TRBJ2-7
cdr3_aa: ASTPAVGGYEQY

v_call: TRBV18
cdr3_length: 11
j_call: TRBJ1-2
cdr3_aa: ASSLGQSNGYT

v_call: TRBV7-9
cdr3_length: 13
j_call: TRBJ1-5
cdr3_aa: ASSLGGHSNQPQH

v_call: TRBV18
cdr3_length: 12
j_call: TRBJ1-2
cdr3_aa: ASSNSQGASGYT

v_call: TRBV10-3
cdr3_length: 10
j_call: TRBJ2-5
cdr3_aa: AIRGQGETQY

v_call: TRBV13
cdr3_length: 15
j_call: TRBJ1-3
cdr3_aa: ASSFTGDGASGNTIY

v_call: TRBV29-1
cdr3_length: 12
j_call: TRBJ2-1
cdr3_aa: SGRDRGLYNEQF

v_call: TRBV9
cdr3_length: 13
j_call: TRBJ1-3
cdr3_aa: ASSPEGVYGNTIY

v_call: TRBV5-8
cdr3_length: 11
j_call: TRBJ1-4
cdr3_aa: ASSVPRGLELF

v_call: TRBV7-3
cdr3_length: 15
j_call: TRBJ2-3
cdr3_aa: ASSPGGPLFNTDTQY

v_call: TRBV5-1
cdr3_length: 13
j_call: TRBJ2-5
cdr3_aa: ASSLLPGEGETQY

v_call: TRBV11-3
cdr3_length: 12
j_call: TRBJ1-5
cdr3_aa: ASSLRQGYQPQH

v_call: TRBV6-1
cdr3_length: 17
j_call: TRBJ1-6
cdr3_aa: ASSEAGRTGSSYNSPLH

v_call: TRBV6-2/TRBV6-3
cdr3_length: 14
j_call: TRBJ2-6
cdr3_aa: ASSYSRGSGANVLT

v_call: TRBV27
cdr3_length: 10
j_call: TRBJ2-3
cdr3_aa: ASSFGMGTQY

v_call: TRBV6-2/TRBV6-3
cdr3_length: 11
j_call: TRBJ2-2
cdr3_aa: ASSNQGTGELF

v_call: TRBV5-6
cdr3_length: 8
j_call: TRBJ2-5
cdr3_aa: ASSLETQY

v_call: TRBV6-2/TRBV6-3
cdr3_length: 12
j_call: TRBJ2-7
cdr3_aa: ASSYAGRGYEQY